The present TCR beta chain was sequenced within a study of cytomegalovirus exposure and HLA in healthy donors. General study points: Equally common other TCR beta chains were less clonally expanded than HLA-associated ones, a later analysis found.

This clone was observed a handful of times. Its antigen is not identified. The PCR had 60 Vbeta and 13 Jbeta primers. Method: immunoSEQ multiplex PCR; TCRdb's copy keeps in-frame clones and lacks some. Of about 130,000 clones in the sample, about 74% were seen once. V gave up 3 bases and J gave up 6 bases; unmatched junction bases: 7. The length of the CDR3 is 16 residues. CDR1 is WNHNN, CDR2 SYGVQD, per germline (reference sequence). The sequence was obtained from a woman aged 55-75 years in good health and CMV-seronegative. The chain recombines TRBV10-1 with TRBJ2-1; 11 nucleotides line up with TRBD2. The sample was PBMCs. The CDR3 bases are TGCGCCAGCAGTGAACTAGCGGGAGAAAAGGGCAATGAGCAGTTCTTC. The encoded protein is CASSELAGEKGNEQFF.